Listed below are T cell receptor beta chains from one sample, sequenced in a study of PD-L1 blockade in urothelial cancer. The assay was immunoSEQ multiplex PCR, and TCRdb's table has in-frame clones only and misses some. The table shows some 89,000 clones, with approximately 87% occurring only once. The sample was PBMCs, taken around atezolizumab (anti-PD-L1) treatment. These receptors originate from a man aged 60 to 69 with urothelial cancer. Each CDR3 is given with its conserved first and last residue. A D gene is named only where the DNA matches it firmly. Rows may omit the clone size; those that give it use once, few, many or a size class.

J | D | size | V | CDR3 | DNA
TRBJ1-1 | TRBD1 | once | TRBV9 | CASSTGTGAIQDTEAFF | TGTGCCAGCAGCACAGGGACAGGGGCGATTCAGGACACTGAAGCTTTCTTT
TRBJ2-5 | . | . | TRBV11-3 | CASSPAERSIGAQYF | TGTGCCAGCAGCCCAGCGGAAAGGTCGATCGGGGCCCAGTACTTC
TRBJ1-2 | . | . | TRBV7-2 | CASTTTGYYGYTF | TGTGCCAGCACCACGACAGGCTACTATGGCTACACCTTC
TRBJ2-7 | TRBD1 | . | TRBV7-2 | CASSPDRAYEQYF | TGTGCCAGCAGCCCCGACAGGGCCTACGAGCAGTACTTC
TRBJ2-5 | . | . | TRBV28 | CASRPSLHQETQYF | TGTGCCAGCAGACCTTCGCTACACCAAGAGACCCAGTACTTC
TRBJ1-4 | . | . | TRBV7-3 | CASAQGLNEKLFF | TGTGCCAGTGCACAGGGCCTTAATGAAAAACTGTTTTTT
TRBJ1-5 | . | . | TRBV2 | CASSEDGNGNQPQHF | TGTGCCAGCAGTGAAGACGGGAACGGGAATCAGCCCCAGCATTTT
TRBJ2-5 | . | . | TRBV27 | CASKETRYRATQETQYF | TGTGCCAGCAAAGAAACCCGCTACAGGGCGACCCAAGAGACCCAGTACTTC
TRBJ2-3 | TRBD1 | . | TRBV10-1 | CASSTGDTDTQYF | TGCGCCAGCAGTACAGGGGACACAGATACGCAGTATTTT
TRBJ2-3 | TRBD2 | . | TRBV13 | CASSWGGSTDTQYF | TGTGCCAGCAGTTGGGGGGGAAGCACAGATACGCAGTATTTT
TRBJ2-7 | TRBD2 | once | TRBV29-1 | CSVEREGGYEQYF | TGCAGCGTTGAGCGGGAGGGAGGCTACGAGCAGTACTTC
TRBJ2-7 | . | . | TRBV5-4 | CASSLGASTYEQYF | TGTGCCAGCAGCTTGGGGGCCAGTACCTACGAGCAGTACTTC
TRBJ2-1 | TRBD2 | once | TRBV5-8 | CASSLSGGGDNEQFF | TGTGCCAGCAGCTTGTCGGGCGGGGGTGACAATGAGCAGTTCTTC
TRBJ1-5 | . | . | TRBV9 | CASSVGGENQPQHF | TGTGCCAGCAGCGTAGGCGGGGAAAATCAGCCCCAGCATTTT